The 18 T cell receptor beta chains in this list originate from one sample, sequenced in a study of blood T cells in healthy people across ages. With a J-beta primer mix and a sample-barcoded 5' primer, a second PCR ran roughly 6 to 12 cycles. TCRdb reanalysed the 5' RACE reads using MiXCR and keeps one entry per CDR3 protein. The profile covers 550,000 to 600,000 distinct CDR3 sequences, with 25% to 30% appearing a single time and around 20% taken by the ten largest. The material sequenced was blood. The receptor source for this set is a woman between 65 and 79 years old in good health.

This clonotype has only a few counts. One end of the junction does not line up with germline, which may come from a read error. CDR3 sequence: CASSLTGLGYGHTF. For the CDR3, the DNA is TGTGCCAGCAGCTTAACGGGGTTGGGGTATGGCCACACCTTC. The chain is built from TRBV7-2 and TRBJ1-2; D remains ambiguous. The CDR3 contains 14 residues. Germline V gives CDR1 SGHTA, CDR2 FQGNSA.

This clonotype has a handful of counts. This chain uses TRBV27 with TRBJ2-4, with D perhaps assigned TRBD1 or TRBD2 (5 bases each). Looked up from germline, CDR1 is MNHEY and CDR2 is SMNVEV (reference sequence). Trimming removed 5 bases from V and 0 bases from J, with 23 bases in between. The CDR3 contains 19 residues. CDR3 loop: CASSPGTARVLLAKNIQYF. For the CDR3, the DNA is TGTGCCAGCAGTCCCGGGACGGCAAGAGTCCTATTAGCCAAAAACATTCAGTACTTC.

The CDR3 DNA follows: TGCGCCAGCAGCCAAGATTCCCTCGGGAGTTGGGGGAGGTATGGCTACACCTTC. Translation gives CASSQDSLGSWGRYGYTF. This chain uses TRBV4-1 with TRBJ1-2, with D perhaps matching TRBD1 (5 bases). The CDR3 runs to 18 residues. From germline, CDR1 is MGHRA and CDR2 YSYEKL. V was cut by 0 bases and J by 5 bases, with 22 bases left in between.

This clonotype was counted only a few times. V is TRBV7-9 and J is TRBJ2-1; 7 bases map to TRBD1. There are 13 residues in the CDR3. V trimming: 4 bases; J trimming: 9 bases; junction bases outside the gene matches: 6. CDR1 and CDR2 (germline): SEHNR, FQNEAQ (reference sequence). DNA of the CDR3: TGTGCCAGCAGCTCACAGGGGTTGGGTGAGCAGTTCTTC. It specifies CASSSQGLGEQFF.

A word on this clonotype: Mismatch with germline at one junction end may stem from a read error. This chain links TRBV7-9 with TRBJ1-3; tentatively, D is TRBD1 (5 bases). Germline lookup yields CDR1 SEHNR and CDR2 FQNEAQ (reference sequence). The length of the CDR3 is 16 residues. The CDR3 bases are TGTGCCAGCAGTTTGGGGGACGGCGCCCCTGGAAACACCATACATTTT. Translating gives CASSLGDGAPGNTIHF.

This clonotype was counted between two and nine times. This rearrangement joins TRBV6-2 or TRBV6-3 to TRBJ1-5, with 11 bases lining up with TRBD1. V lost 6 bases, J lost 6 bases, and 7 bases stayed unmatched. This CDR3 is built from 15 residues. CDR1 and CDR2 (germline): MNHEY, SVGEGT. The CDR3 loop is CASRRTGGSVQPQHF. The DNA for the CDR3 is TGTGCCAGCAGGCGGACAGGGGGCTCAGTTCAGCCCCAGCATTTT.

This clonotype came up many times. The rearrangement links TRBV10-3 to TRBJ2-4; D may be TRBD1 (6 bases). Germline assignment: CDR1 ENHRY and CDR2 SYGVKD. V lost 8 bases, J lost 3 bases, and 23 bases lay in between. The CDR3 is 17 amino acids. CDR3 bases: TGTGCCATCTCCGATAACGCAGGGGCCGGTGGCAAAAACATTCAGTACTTC. This translates into CAISDNAGAGGKNIQYF.

The chain combines TRBV9 with TRBJ1-4; 9 bases are a match to TRBD1. This CDR3 has 15 residues. Germline V gene lookup returns CDR1 SGDLS and CDR2 YYNGEE. J was trimmed by 8 bases and V by 0 bases; bases with no gene match: 5. The CDR3 is CASSVVHRGHEKLFF. The CDR3 nucleotides read TGTGCCAGCAGCGTAGTTCACAGGGGGCACGAAAAACTGTTTTTT.

This chain joins TRBV12-3 or TRBV12-4 and TRBJ2-5; 8 bases map to TRBD2. V trimming: 2 bases; J trimming: 1 base; junction bases outside the gene matches: 9. This CDR3 comprises 17 residues. The CDR3 region is CASSLNVGREVQETQYF. For the CDR3, the DNA is TGTGCCAGCAGTTTAAACGTTGGGCGGGAGGTCCAAGAGACCCAGTACTTC.

This clonotype was picked up a small number of times. The rearrangement links TRBV20-1 to TRBJ2-1, with a weak D call TRBD2 (6 bases). Trimming stripped 6 bases from V and 8 bases from J, with 23 bases between. The germline V gene has CDR1 DFQATT and CDR2 SNEGSKA (reference sequence). The CDR3 covers 15 residues. The chain's CDR3 is CSAETWGVSGDEQFF. In nucleotides, the CDR3 is TGCAGTGCCGAGACGTGGGGGGTAAGTGGAGATGAGCAGTTCTTC.

The chain employs TRBV20-1 and TRBJ1-5, with D possibly being TRBD1 (6 bases). With 3 bases removed from V and 4 bases from J, the gap between germline ends came to 16 bases. Germline values: CDR1 DFQATT, CDR2 SNEGSKA (reference sequence). There are 15 residues in the CDR3. As DNA, the CDR3 is TGCAGTGCTAGCGAATTTCAGGGGAGTAATCAGCCCCAGCATTTT. Its protein product is CSASEFQGSNQPQHF.

This chain links TRBV10-3 with TRBJ1-3; D is unclear. The CDR3 totals 14 residues. Germline V gene sequence: CDR1 ENHRY, CDR2 SYGVKD. Trimming shortened V by 0 bases and J by 0 bases, and 3 bases separated the two germline ends. This CDR3 reads CAISESVSGNTIYF. In DNA form, the CDR3 reads TGTGCCATCAGTGAGTCAGTCTCTGGAAACACCATATATTTT.

The chain carries TRBV4-1 and TRBJ2-1; no clear D. CDR3 length: 16 amino acids. Germline V gene lookup returns CDR1 MGHRA and CDR2 YSYEKL. The germline V and J ends were trimmed by 0 bases and 0 bases, with 9 bases remaining between them. CDR3 sequence: CASSQEAFSSYNEQFF. CDR3 sequence (DNA): TGCGCCAGCAGCCAAGAAGCGTTCAGCTCCTACAATGAGCAGTTCTTC.

The chain links TRBV4-2 to TRBJ1-2; TRBD1 might be the D (5 bases). The V and J ends lost 0 bases and 3 bases respectively, with 8 bases between them. Germline V lookup: CDR1 LGHNA, CDR2 YNFKEQ. CDR3 size: 14 residues. This chain's CDR3 is CASSQDMGDYGYTF. The CDR3 coding sequence is TGTGCCAGCAGCCAAGACATGGGGGACTATGGCTACACCTTC.

This clonotype was recorded at least ten times. The gene calls are TRBV7-6 and TRBJ1-4; the D is unclear. In germline, CDR1 is SGHVS, CDR2 FNYEAQ. Trimming took 4 bases from V and 0 from J, leaving 12 bases between them. The CDR3 extends over 16 amino acids. CDR3 amino acids: CASSSSGSATNEKLFF. In nucleotides, the CDR3 is TGTGCCAGCAGCTCCTCGGGTTCTGCAACTAATGAAAAACTGTTTTTT.

The CDR3, as DNA: TGCAGTGCTCGGAGTAGCAATCAGCCCCAGCATTTT. As protein: CSARSSNQPQHF. The chain joins TRBV20-1 to TRBJ1-5; no reliable D call. This CDR3 spans 12 amino acids. Per the germline V gene, CDR1 is DFQATT and CDR2 is SNEGSKA (reference sequence). The V end lost 5 bases, the J end lost 0 bases, and 5 bases lay between the germline ends.

The rearrangement joins TRBV20-1 to TRBJ2-7; D call uncertain. The V gene's germline CDR1 is DFQATT and CDR2 SNEGSKA (reference sequence). The CDR3 sequence is 13 residues long. V dropped 3 bases and J dropped 3 bases, with 12 bases sitting between them. The CDR3 DNA reads TGCAGTGCTAGCAGGCAGCCCCTCTACGAGCAGTACTTC. Translated, it gives CSASRQPLYEQYF.

The CDR3 DNA reads as TGCAGTGTGACTAGCGGGGGCCTTAGCTCCTACGAGCAGTACTTC. It is translated as CSVTSGGLSSYEQYF. V is TRBV20-1 and J is TRBJ2-7; 12 bases are a match to TRBD2. The length of the CDR3 is 15 residues. Germline V lookup: CDR1 DFQATT, CDR2 SNEGSKA (reference sequence). The junction had 7 bases not matched to a gene; V was cut back by 7 bases and J by 0 bases.